Listed below are T cell receptor beta chains from one sample, sequenced in a study of cytomegalovirus exposure and HLA in healthy donors. Assay used: immunoSEQ multiplex PCR; TCRdb lists only in-frame clones, some missing. The repertoire consists of 100,000 or so clones, with less than 85% occurring once and the leading ten covering around 5.3%. Sequenced sample: PBMCs. These receptors originate from a man aged 30-40 years in good health and CMV-seropositive. Both conserved end residues are part of each CDR3. The D gene is left open where the match is weak. Clone size is shown for a subset of rows, as once, few, many or a class of expanded clone.

>few|TRBV6-5|TRBD1|TRBJ2-5
CASRRDRVTQETQYF
TGTGCCAGCAGACGGGACAGGGTCACCCAAGAGACCCAGTACTTC
>-|TRBV29-1|TRBD1|TRBJ2-5
CSASSRGRTQYF
TGCAGCGCCTCCTCGAGGGGGCGGACCCAGTACTTC
>-|TRBV28|TRBD2|TRBJ2-7
CASSNWGLAGGKQYF
TGTGCCAGCAGCAACTGGGGACTAGCGGGAGGCAAGCAGTACTTC
>-|TRBV27|-|TRBJ1-4
CASSQTELHEKLFF
TGTGCCAGCAGCCAGACAGAATTGCATGAAAAACTGTTTTTT
>few|TRBV7-9|-|TRBJ1-2
CASARAGGSGYGYTF
TGTGCCAGCGCTAGGGCGGGGGGGTCTGGCTATGGCTACACCTTC
>-|TRBV5-1|TRBD2|TRBJ2-3
CASSLWGGSTDTQYF
TGCGCCAGCAGCTTGTGGGGGGGTAGCACAGATACGCAGTATTTT
>once|TRBV18|-|TRBJ1-1
CASSRRRGVDTEAFF
TGTGCCAGCTCTCGGAGGAGGGGAGTGGACACTGAAGCTTTCTTT
>-|TRBV27|-|TRBJ1-5
CASSPLSPDQPQHF
TGTGCCAGCAGCCCGCTGTCCCCGGATCAGCCCCAGCATTTT
>-|TRBV5-1|TRBD2|TRBJ2-1
CASKRGNGGNNEQFF
TGCGCCTCTAAGAGGGGAAACGGGGGGAACAATGAGCAGTTCTTC
>-|TRBV19|-|TRBJ2-2
CASSFLTGYTGELFF
TGTGCCAGTAGTTTTCTGACGGGATACACCGGGGAGCTGTTTTTT
>once|TRBV6-1|TRBD1|TRBJ1-2
CASSPKGDRDYGYTF
TGTGCCAGCAGTCCGAAGGGGGACAGGGACTATGGCTACACCTTC
>-|TRBV12-5|TRBD1|TRBJ1-2
CASGLTGAQGYTF
TGTGCTAGTGGACTAACAGGGGCTCAGGGCTACACCTTC
>-|TRBV29-1|-|TRBJ1-1
CSAHRNTEAFF
TGCAGCGCCCACAGGAACACTGAAGCTTTCTTT
>-|TRBV28|-|TRBJ2-3
CASSLSGESTDTQYF
TGTGCCAGCAGTTTATCCGGGGAGAGCACAGATACGCAGTATTTT
>-|TRBV5-1|-|TRBJ1-6
CASSPQGLAYNSPLHF
TGCGCCAGCAGCCCTCAGGGGCTCGCCTATAATTCACCCCTCCACTTT
>-|TRBV2|-|TRBJ1-1
CATTRQSTLTNTEAFF
TGTGCCACGACCCGACAGAGCACTTTAACGAACACTGAAGCTTTCTTT
>-|TRBV5-1|TRBD1|TRBJ2-6
CASSQGQGLSGANVLTF
TGCGCCAGCAGCCAGGGACAGGGGCTAAGTGGGGCCAACGTCCTGACTTTC
>few|TRBV6-5|-|TRBJ1-4
CASSPPGTNEKLFF
TGTGCCAGCAGCCCCCCGGGTACTAATGAAAAACTGTTTTTT
>-|TRBV11-2|TRBD1|TRBJ1-5
CASAGGGNQPQHF
TGTGCCAGCGCAGGGGGCGGGAATCAGCCCCAGCATTTT
>-|TRBV4-2|-|TRBJ1-1
CASSQDGGTEAFF
TGTGCCAGCAGCCAAGATGGAGGGACTGAAGCTTTCTTT
>-|TRBV6-1|TRBD1|TRBJ1-1
CASKRDRVGTEAFF
TGTGCCAGCAAACGGGACAGGGTCGGCACTGAAGCTTTCTTT
>-|TRBV7-9|TRBD2|TRBJ2-3
CASSFPAGVTDTQYF
TGTGCCAGCAGCTTCCCAGCGGGAGTGACAGATACGCAGTATTTT
>-|TRBV5-1|-|TRBJ2-2
CASSFTQTGELFF
TGCGCCAGCAGCTTCACCCAGACCGGGGAGCTGTTTTTT
>-|TRBV19|-|TRBJ1-1
CASSYRGNTEAFF
TGTGCCAGTAGTTATCGGGGGAACACTGAAGCTTTCTTT
>-|TRBV28|-|TRBJ1-4
CASSRSGGIEEKLFF
TGTGCCAGCAGTCGATCGGGAGGGATTGAGGAAAAACTGTTTTTT
>-|TRBV5-6|-|TRBJ2-7
CASSLPRVLSREQYF
TGTGCCAGCAGCTTGCCCAGGGTCTTATCTCGCGAGCAGTACTTC
>few|TRBV19|TRBD2|TRBJ2-1
CASARTSGERGNEQFF
TGTGCCAGTGCCCGGACTAGCGGGGAGAGGGGTAATGAGCAGTTCTTC
>-|TRBV4-1|TRBD2|TRBJ2-3
CASSQGLAGGDTQYF
TGCGCCAGCAGCCAAGGATTAGCGGGAGGGGATACGCAGTATTTT
>-|TRBV5-1|-|TRBJ2-5
CASSQQAQETQYF
TGCGCCAGCAGCCAACAGGCTCAAGAGACCCAGTACTTC
>-|TRBV11-1|-|TRBJ1-5
CASSFNGKSPQHF
TGTGCCAGCAGCTTCAACGGGAAATCCCCCCAGCATTTT
>once|TRBV5-4|TRBD1|TRBJ1-2
CASSWDRVSHYGYTF
TGTGCCAGCAGCTGGGACAGGGTGTCTCACTATGGCTACACCTTC
>-|TRBV19|TRBD2|TRBJ2-1
CASSMSSGNYNEQFF
TGTGCCAGTAGTATGTCTAGCGGTAACTACAATGAGCAGTTCTTC
>-|TRBV18|-|TRBJ2-5
CASSPYQETQYF
TGTGCCAGCTCACCCTACCAAGAGACCCAGTACTTC
>-|TRBV5-4|TRBD2|TRBJ2-5
CASSFRLAGEETQYF
TGTGCCAGCAGCTTCCGACTAGCGGGAGAAGAGACCCAGTACTTC
>-|TRBV4-2|TRBD1|TRBJ1-1
CASSPRDRGRGNTEAFF
TGTGCCAGCAGCCCCCGGGACAGGGGGCGAGGGAACACTGAAGCTTTCTTT
>-|TRBV12-5|TRBD1|TRBJ1-2
CASGWDQGVTGYTF
TGTGCTAGTGGTTGGGACCAGGGGGTGACGGGCTACACCTTC
>-|TRBV7-6|TRBD2|TRBJ2-1
CASSLGWSRGDEQFF
TGTGCCAGCAGCTTAGGTTGGTCCCGGGGGGATGAGCAGTTCTTC
>-|TRBV4-1|TRBD2|TRBJ2-1
CASSQDGTSSYNEQFF
TGCGCCAGCAGCCAAGATGGGACTAGCAGCTACAATGAGCAGTTCTTC
>-|TRBV6-5|-|TRBJ2-2
CASRPGHLNTGELFF
TGTGCCAGCAGACCGGGACACCTCAACACCGGGGAGCTGTTTTTT
>few|TRBV6-5|TRBD1|TRBJ1-5
CASRTGDDQPQHF
TGTGCCAGCAGAACAGGGGACGATCAGCCCCAGCATTTT
>-|TRBV12-2|-|TRBJ1-3
CASRDRGAGNTIYF
TGTGCAAGTCGCGACAGGGGAGCTGGAAACACCATATATTTT
>-|TRBV28|TRBD1|TRBJ2-7
CASILGQGLGEQYF
TGTGCCAGCATTCTGGGACAGGGACTCGGCGAGCAGTACTTC
>-|TRBV30|-|TRBJ2-7
CAWSVPSGRISYEQYF
TGTGCCTGGAGTGTACCCTCTGGCAGGATCTCCTACGAGCAGTACTTC
>-|TRBV5-4|-|TRBJ1-4
CASSLAGEKLFF
TGTGCCAGCAGCTTGGCCGGTGAAAAACTGTTTTTT
>-|TRBV6-5|-|TRBJ1-4
CASSYRGREKLFF
TGTGCCAGCAGTTACAGGGGTCGGGAAAAACTGTTTTTT
>-|TRBV5-4|-|TRBJ1-2
CASSLPPNYGYTF
TGTGCCAGCAGTCTACCCCCTAACTATGGCTACACCTTC
>-|TRBV28|-|TRBJ1-5
CASSLVGVLSNQPQHF
TGTGCCAGCAGTTTGGTGGGAGTCCTTAGCAATCAGCCCCAGCATTTT
>-|TRBV5-1|-|TRBJ1-2
CASSLAEVTYGYTF
TGCGCCAGCAGCTTGGCCGAGGTGACCTATGGCTACACCTTC
>-|TRBV7-3|TRBD1|TRBJ1-1
CASSLKTGQNTEAFF
TGTGCCAGCAGCTTAAAGACAGGGCAGAACACTGAAGCTTTCTTT
>-|TRBV6-5|TRBD1|TRBJ1-2
CASSYSGDRSYGYTF
TGTGCCAGCAGTTACTCGGGGGACAGAAGCTATGGCTACACCTTC
>-|TRBV19|TRBD1|TRBJ1-2
CASSRGQADYGYTF
TGTGCCAGTAGTAGGGGACAGGCTGACTATGGCTACACCTTC
>-|TRBV2|TRBD1|TRBJ2-7
CASKGQGSSYEQYF
TGTGCCAGCAAGGGACAGGGTAGCTCCTACGAGCAGTACTTC
>-|TRBV27|-|TRBJ2-1
CASSFDQYNEQFF
TGTGCCAGCAGTTTCGATCAGTACAATGAGCAGTTCTTC
>-|TRBV4-1|TRBD1|TRBJ1-1
CASSRRTGGDTEAFF
TGCGCCAGCAGCCGTCGGACAGGGGGGGACACTGAAGCTTTCTTT
>-|TRBV28|-|TRBJ1-2
CASSFASANYGYTF
TGTGCCAGCAGTTTCGCCAGTGCTAACTATGGCTACACCTTC
>few|TRBV18|-|TRBJ1-2
CASSPSGENYGYTF
TGTGCCAGCTCACCAAGTGGGGAGAACTATGGCTACACCTTC